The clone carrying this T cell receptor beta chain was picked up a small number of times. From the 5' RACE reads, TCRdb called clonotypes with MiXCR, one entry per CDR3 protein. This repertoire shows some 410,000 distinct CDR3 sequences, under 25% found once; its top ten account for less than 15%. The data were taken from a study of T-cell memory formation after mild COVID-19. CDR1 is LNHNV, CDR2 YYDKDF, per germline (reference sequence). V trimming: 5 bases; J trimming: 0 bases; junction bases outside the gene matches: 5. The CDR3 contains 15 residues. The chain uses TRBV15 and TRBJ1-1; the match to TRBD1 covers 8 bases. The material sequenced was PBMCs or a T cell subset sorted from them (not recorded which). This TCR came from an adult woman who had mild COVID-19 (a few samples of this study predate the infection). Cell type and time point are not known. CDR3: CATSPTGGLNTEAFF. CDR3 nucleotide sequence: TGTGCCACCAGCCCTACAGGGGGATTGAACACTGAAGCTTTCTTT.